This T cell receptor beta chain was sequenced during a study of early T cells in non-severe SARS-CoV-2 infection. Turning to the study itself: Bulk RNA taken from unsorted whole blood was sequenced, leaving chains unpaired.

In germline, CDR1 is MNHEY, CDR2 SVGAGI. CDR3 length equals 12 residues. Trimming took 10 bases from V and 2 from J, leaving 10 bases between them. Molecules of cDNA were individually given unique molecular identifiers that were attached to them. TCRdb processed the 5' RACE reads anew with MiXCR; each CDR3 protein has one entry. The repertoire has roughly 80,000 distinct CDR3 sequences, more than 7.5% of them found once; the top ten carry more than 4.5%. General study findings and limits: Anti-spike CD8 responses were favored in VDJdb matching, and private and CD4 specificities were missed.

A few counts support this clonotype. Its antigen is as yet unknown. The clonotype comes from an adult who was a healthcare worker with PCR-confirmed SARS-CoV-2 infection or an uninfected control (not recorded which). V and J are TRBV6-5 and TRBJ2-3; either TRBD1 or TRBD2 may supply D (5 bases each). Sequencing used whole blood. In DNA form, the CDR3 reads TGTGCCATTGGGGGAACCACAGATACGCAGTATTTT. Amino acid sequence: CAIGGTTDTQYF.